The next 19 T cell receptor beta chains were all read from a single sample in a study of PD-1 blockade in classical Hodgkin lymphoma. Time point here: cycle 4 day 1 (C4D1), after more than 5 weeks of nivolumab. Each and every patient relapsed after autologous stem cell transplantation, and patients got differing brentuximab vedotin exposure. The assay was immunoSEQ multiplex PCR, and TCRdb's table has in-frame clones only and misses some. The table shows about 90,000 clones, with around nine tenths occurring only once. This specimen was peripheral blood mononuclear cells (PBMCs), taken before the fourth cycle of nivolumab. These receptors originate from a human donor with classical Hodgkin lymphoma.

V and J are TRBV10-3 and TRBJ1-1, with D perhaps TRBD1 (5 bases). Germline CDR1 and CDR2: ENHRY and SYGVKD. Trimming took off 7 bases at V and 1 base at J, with 13 bases between the two ends. The CDR3 is 14 residues long. The CDR3 coding sequence is TGTGCCATCAAATCGGGCAGGGAGAACACTGAAGCTTTCTTT. Residues: CAIKSGRENTEAFF.

This clone has just a few counts. The V call is TRBV7-8, the J call TRBJ1-2; TRBD1 matches at 8 bases. The trim removed 3 bases at V and 4 bases at J, leaving 4 bases unmatched. The germline gives CDR1 SGHVS, CDR2 FQNEAQ. The CDR3 runs 14 residues. CDR3 DNA: TGTGCCAGCAGCTTCTCAGGACAGGGCTATGGCTACACCTTC. Translating gives CASSFSGQGYGYTF.

The chain is built from TRBV5-1 and TRBJ1-2; possibly TRBD1 for D (5 bases). This CDR3 comprises 11 residues. From germline, CDR1 is SGHRS and CDR2 YFSETQ. Between the trimmed V and J ends, which lost 1 base and 11 bases, there was a span of 9 bases. The CDR3 sequence is CASSLQGSYTF. CDR3 bases: TGCGCCAGCAGCTTGCAGGGCTCGTACACCTTC.

This chain connects TRBV2 to TRBJ1-1; 7 bases are a match to TRBD1. Germline trimming cut 6 bases from V and 0 bases from J; bases unmatched to any gene: 13. This CDR3 is 17 amino acids long. The germline CDR1 and CDR2 sequences are SNHLY and FYNNEI. CDR3 bases: TGTGCCAGCAGCGGACCCAGGGGGTTCAAACTGAACACTGAAGCTTTCTTT. Protein sequence: CASSGPRGFKLNTEAFF.

CDR3 in amino acids: CASSDPRGVGETQYF. CDR3 nucleotide sequence: TGTGCCAGCAGTGATCCCAGGGGAGTAGGAGAGACCCAGTACTTC. This sequence joins TRBV25-1 and TRBJ2-5; weak D call: TRBD1 (6 bases). The CDR3 has 15 amino acids. Trimming took off 3 bases at V and 4 bases at J, with 15 bases between the two ends. Germline V CDR1 and CDR2: MGHDK, SYGVNS.

V usage is TRBV6-5 and J usage is TRBJ1-2, with TRBD1 matching over 8 bases. CDR1 and CDR2 (germline): MNHEY, SVGAGI. The CDR3 has 14 amino acids. V dropped 5 bases and J dropped 2; count of bases not matched to a gene: 4. CDR3 region: CASSATGVNYGYTF. As DNA, the CDR3 is TGTGCCAGCAGTGCGACAGGGGTAAACTATGGCTACACCTTC.

The chain links TRBV15 to TRBJ2-5; 10 bases are a match to TRBD2. The trim removed 5 bases at V and 5 bases at J, leaving 8 bases unmatched. The CDR3 contains 15 residues. Germline assignment: CDR1 LNHNV and CDR2 YYDKDF (reference sequence). This chain's CDR3 is CATSPPAGGPETQYF. CDR3 DNA: TGTGCCACCAGCCCGCCAGCGGGGGGGCCTGAGACCCAGTACTTC. Supplemented by reference TRBV15 and TRBJ2-5, the full variable domain reads DAMVIQNPRYQVTQFGKPVTLSCSQTLNHNVMYWYQQKSSQAPKLLFHYYDKDFNNEADTPDNFQSRRPNTSFCFLDIRSPGLGDTAMYLCATSPPAGGPETQYFGPGTRLLVL.

V and J are TRBV6-5 and TRBJ2-7; D unclear. CDR3 length: 13 amino acids. V was clipped by 6 bases and J by 4 bases, with 13 bases between them. Germline CDR1 MNHEY, CDR2 SVGAGI. The CDR3 sequence is CASSPGSSYEQYF. The CDR3 DNA follows: TGTGCCAGCAGCCCCGGGTCGTCGTACGAGCAGTACTTC.

This chain uses TRBV2 with TRBJ2-1; 7 bases are a match to TRBD1. Unmatched junction bases numbered 8, after V lost 3 bases and J lost 0 bases. This CDR3 contains 17 residues. Germline assignment: CDR1 SNHLY and CDR2 FYNNEI. CDR3: CASSETGGQVSYNEQFF. In DNA form, the CDR3 reads TGTGCCAGCAGTGAGACCGGAGGACAGGTCTCCTACAATGAGCAGTTCTTC.

The genes are TRBV9 and TRBJ2-2, with D possibly being TRBD1 (6 bases). The CDR3 length is 15 residues. Trimming pared 4 bases from V and 0 bases from J, leaving 10 bases between. Germline V lookup: CDR1 SGDLS, CDR2 YYNGEE. CDR3 residues: CASSSGQTNTGELFF. For the CDR3, the DNA is TGTGCCAGCAGCTCCGGACAGACGAACACCGGGGAGCTGTTTTTT. The full variable domain, with the rest looked up from reference TRBV9 and TRBJ2-2, is DSGVTQTPKHLITATGQRVTLRCSPRSGDLSVYWYQQSLDQGLQFLIQYYNGEERAKGNILERFSAQQFPDLHSELNLSSLELGDSALYFCASSSGQTNTGELFFGEGSRLTVL.

The rearrangement links TRBV25-1 to TRBJ1-3; D ambiguous. Germline CDR1 is MGHDK and CDR2 is SYGVNS. With 0 bases removed from V and 1 base from J, the gap between germline ends came to 7 bases. The CDR3 runs to 15 residues. The CDR3 sequence: CASSEYLGSGNTIYF. Here the CDR3 DNA reads TGTGCCAGCAGTGAATATTTGGGATCTGGAAACACCATATATTTT.

The chain joins TRBV7-7 to TRBJ1-1; D unresolved. The ends were cut back, 4 bases at V and 5 bases at J, with 11 bases in the middle. The germline V gene has CDR1 SSHAT and CDR2 FNYEAQ (reference sequence). This CDR3 has 13 amino acids. CDR3 residues: CASSSSPGTEAFF. The DNA of the CDR3 is TGTGCCAGCAGCTCCTCTCCGGGTACTGAAGCTTTCTTT.

This chain joins TRBV14 and TRBJ2-1; 10 positions agree with TRBD2. Looked up from germline, CDR1 is SGHDN and CDR2 is FVKESK. J lost 5 bases, V lost 7 bases, and 2 bases had no gene match. There are 13 residues in the CDR3. The CDR3 nucleotides are TGTGCCAGCAAACTAGCGGGGAACAATGAGCAGTTCTTC. Residues: CASKLAGNNEQFF.

The chain joins TRBV7-9 to TRBJ1-1, with a tentative D call TRBD1 (5 bases). Germline CDR1 reads SEHNR; CDR2 reads FQNEAQ (reference sequence). The CDR3 spans 15 residues. The ends were cut back, 1 base at V and 0 bases at J, with 9 bases in the middle. The CDR3 coding sequence is TGTGCCAGCAGCTTAGTTACAGGAATGAACACTGAAGCTTTCTTT. Amino acid sequence: CASSLVTGMNTEAFF.

The chain recombines TRBV2 with TRBJ2-1; TRBD2 is a possible D gene (6 bases). Trimming took off 7 bases at V and 0 bases at J, with 13 bases between the two ends. The CDR3 is 15 residues long. Germline V CDR1 and CDR2: SNHLY, FYNNEI. The CDR3 here is CASTVAVLSYNEQFF. CDR3 nucleotides: TGTGCCAGCACCGTAGCGGTGCTCTCCTACAATGAGCAGTTCTTC.

The chain couples TRBV4-3 to TRBJ1-4; D is ambiguous. CDR3 length equals 15 residues. Trimming removed 0 bases from V and 8 bases from J, with 13 bases in between. CDR1 is LGHNA and CDR2 is YSLEER in the germline V gene. The CDR3 sequence is CASSQDLGFEEKLFF. As DNA, the CDR3 is TGCGCCAGCAGCCAAGATTTGGGATTTGAGGAAAAACTGTTTTTT.

The chain carries TRBV30 and TRBJ1-6; the match to TRBD1 covers 7 bases. CDR3 length: 16 residues. CDR1 is GTSNPN and CDR2 is SVGIG in the germline V gene (reference sequence). The J segment lost 4 bases and the V segment lost 2 bases, leaving 8 bases of the junction unmatched. In nucleotides, the CDR3 is TGTGCCTGGAGTCATCAGACAGGGAAATATAATTCACCCCTCCACTTT. It specifies CAWSHQTGKYNSPLHF.

The chain is built from TRBV11-1 and TRBJ1-1; a possible D gene is TRBD1 (5 bases). CDR1 SGHAT and CDR2 FQDESV come from the germline V gene (reference sequence). CDR3 length: 16 amino acids. V was cut by 4 bases and J by 5 bases, with 20 bases left in between. CDR3 sequence (DNA): TGTGCCAGCAGCTGGGGGACGGGTAAACCAAATACTGAAGCTTTCTTT. Translated, it gives CASSWGTGKPNTEAFF.

CDR3 bases: TGCGCCAGCAGCGGGACTAGCTGGCACGGGGAGCTGTTTTTT. It specifies CASSGTSWHGELFF. This rearrangement joins TRBV4-3 to TRBJ2-2, with 9 positions matching TRBD2. The V and J ends lost 5 bases and 7 bases, in that order; junction bases with no gene match: 5. The CDR3 spans 14 residues. Per the germline V gene, CDR1 is LGHNA and CDR2 is YSLEER.